This is a list of T cell receptor beta chains from one sample in a study of T cells in Graves' hyperthyroidism and ophthalmopathy. Via MiXCR, TCRdb re-called the multiplex PCR reads, giving one row per CDR3 protein. This sample yields 540,000 or so distinct CDR3 sequences, of which around 14% are seen a single time; 6.5% to 8% belongs to the top ten. Source material: blood. All receptors derive from a woman between 25 and 40 years old with Graves' hyperthyroidism. Each CDR3 is given with its conserved first and last residue. D genes are given only for firm matches. The size field is filled for only some rows; it gives once, few, many or a size class.

v_call: TRBV6-5; d_call: .; j_call: TRBJ2-7; clone_size: .; cdr3_nt: TGTGCCAGCAGTTACTCGCGGGATTATAGCGAGCAGTACTTC; cdr3_aa: CASSYSRDYSEQYF
v_call: TRBV2; d_call: TRBD1; j_call: TRBJ2-3; clone_size: .; cdr3_nt: TGTGCCAGCAGAGAAATTCCCGGGACAGGGAGGCAGTATTTT; cdr3_aa: CASREIPGTGRQYF
v_call: TRBV6-1; d_call: .; j_call: TRBJ1-5; clone_size: many; cdr3_nt: TGTGCCAGCAGGAACCGGGACGGCAATCAGCCCCAGCATTTT; cdr3_aa: CASRNRDGNQPQHF
v_call: TRBV27; d_call: TRBD1; j_call: TRBJ2-7; clone_size: few; cdr3_nt: TGTGCCAGCAGTTTCGGCAGGGGGCCCTACGAGCAGTACTTC; cdr3_aa: CASSFGRGPYEQYF
v_call: TRBV3-1; d_call: .; j_call: TRBJ2-7; clone_size: .; cdr3_nt: TGTGCCAGCAGCCAAGGGATGGCAGGGGACTACGAGCAGTACTTC; cdr3_aa: CASSQGMAGDYEQYF
v_call: TRBV7-9; d_call: .; j_call: TRBJ2-7; clone_size: few; cdr3_nt: TGTGCCAGCAGCTTAAGCTCCTCAGGGACCTTCTCCTACGAGCAGTACTTC; cdr3_aa: CASSLSSSGTFSYEQYF
v_call: TRBV6-1; d_call: TRBD1; j_call: TRBJ2-1; clone_size: many; cdr3_nt: TGTGCCAGCCGGGACAGGGGCTACAATGAGCAGTTCTTC; cdr3_aa: CASRDRGYNEQFF
v_call: TRBV24-1; d_call: .; j_call: TRBJ2-2; clone_size: few; cdr3_nt: TGTGCCACCAGTGATTTGCGACATTACGGGGAGCTGTTTTTT; cdr3_aa: CATSDLRHYGELFF
v_call: TRBV4-1; d_call: .; j_call: TRBJ1-2; clone_size: .; cdr3_nt: TGCGCCAGCAGCCAACCTGACAGGAACTATGGCTACACCTTC; cdr3_aa: CASSQPDRNYGYTF
v_call: TRBV12-3/TRBV12-4; d_call: TRBD1; j_call: TRBJ1-5; clone_size: many; cdr3_nt: TGTGCCAGCAGTTTAGGGCAGGGGGTAAATCAGCCCCAGCATTTT; cdr3_aa: CASSLGQGVNQPQHF
v_call: TRBV20-1; d_call: .; j_call: TRBJ2-2; clone_size: many; cdr3_nt: TGCAGTGCCCGACCGCCAAACACCGGGGAGCTGTTTTTT; cdr3_aa: CSARPPNTGELFF
v_call: TRBV11-2; d_call: .; j_call: TRBJ2-1; clone_size: .; cdr3_nt: TGTGCCAGCAGCGGGCTTGTTCTGGGCAATGAGCAGTTCTTC; cdr3_aa: CASSGLVLGNEQFF
v_call: TRBV27; d_call: .; j_call: TRBJ2-3; clone_size: .; cdr3_nt: TGTGCCAGCAGTCAGACTACTTCAACTGATACGCAGTATTTT; cdr3_aa: CASSQTTSTDTQYF
v_call: TRBV27; d_call: TRBD1; j_call: TRBJ1-2; clone_size: many; cdr3_nt: TGTGCCAGCAGTTCAGGGGGGGCGCAGTACACCTTC; cdr3_aa: CASSSGGAQYTF
v_call: TRBV7-2; d_call: .; j_call: TRBJ2-7; clone_size: many; cdr3_nt: TGTGCCAGCAGCTTAACCGGACATCAAGTCTACGAGCAGTACTTC; cdr3_aa: CASSLTGHQVYEQYF
v_call: TRBV19; d_call: TRBD1; j_call: TRBJ1-1; clone_size: .; cdr3_nt: TGTGCCAGTAGCCCGACAGGGGAGGTTAATGAAGCTTTCTTT; cdr3_aa: CASSPTGEVNEAFF
v_call: TRBV27; d_call: .; j_call: TRBJ1-1; clone_size: .; cdr3_nt: TGTGCCAGCAGTTTAGAGGGGAGCCTGAACACTGAAGCTTTCTTT; cdr3_aa: CASSLEGSLNTEAFF
v_call: TRBV4-1; d_call: TRBD2; j_call: TRBJ2-2; clone_size: .; cdr3_nt: TGCGCCAGCAGCCCCCCTAGCGGGAGGGTTCCCGGGGAGCTGTTTTTT; cdr3_aa: CASSPPSGRVPGELFF
v_call: TRBV19; d_call: .; j_call: TRBJ2-7; clone_size: .; cdr3_nt: TGTGCCAGTAGTAAGTTGAATACTTTGGGCGAGCAGTACTTC; cdr3_aa: CASSKLNTLGEQYF
v_call: TRBV27; d_call: .; j_call: TRBJ2-7; clone_size: many; cdr3_nt: TGTGCCAGCAGTTTTCTCGGGACTCACTACGAGCAGTACTTC; cdr3_aa: CASSFLGTHYEQYF
v_call: TRBV11-2; d_call: .; j_call: TRBJ2-1; clone_size: many; cdr3_nt: TGTGCCAGCAGTCATGGGACTTCAGAGCAGTTCTTC; cdr3_aa: CASSHGTSEQFF
v_call: TRBV7-9; d_call: .; j_call: TRBJ1-2; clone_size: .; cdr3_nt: TGTGCCAGCAGCTTATTGGCCAACGGGTATGGCTACACCTTC; cdr3_aa: CASSLLANGYGYTF
v_call: TRBV20-1; d_call: .; j_call: TRBJ1-2; clone_size: many; cdr3_nt: TGCAGTGCTAGAAGGGCAGGGAGTGGCTACACCTTC; cdr3_aa: CSARRAGSGYTF
v_call: TRBV18; d_call: TRBD1; j_call: TRBJ2-4; clone_size: .; cdr3_nt: TGTGCCAGCTCACTTACAGGGGGCGCGGACAAAGACATTCAGTACTTC; cdr3_aa: CASSLTGGADKDIQYF
v_call: TRBV7-2; d_call: TRBD2; j_call: TRBJ2-1; clone_size: many; cdr3_nt: TGTGCCAGCACGGGGACTAGCGGGAGTACTGAGCAGTTCTTC; cdr3_aa: CASTGTSGSTEQFF
v_call: TRBV10-1; d_call: TRBD1; j_call: TRBJ2-5; clone_size: .; cdr3_nt: TGCGCCAGCAGCCGAGGACAGGTCCAAGAGACCCAGTACTTC; cdr3_aa: CASSRGQVQETQYF
v_call: TRBV3-1; d_call: TRBD2; j_call: TRBJ2-1; clone_size: many; cdr3_nt: TGTGCCAGCAGCCCCAGGACTAGCGGGACCTACAATGAGCAGTTCTTC; cdr3_aa: CASSPRTSGTYNEQFF